The 7 T cell receptor beta chains in this list originate from one sample, sequenced in a study of cytomegalovirus exposure and HLA in healthy donors. Amplification used 60 Vbeta primers and 13 Jbeta primers. Libraries were prepared by immunoSEQ multiplex PCR; TCRdb keeps only in-frame clonotypes and omits some of them. The sample lists under 150,000 clones; around three quarters were seen once. Material for sequencing was PBMCs. These receptors were collected from a woman in her 50s in good health and CMV-seronegative.

The J gene is TRBJ2-1, the V gene TRBV13; 10 nucleotides agree with TRBD1. V was pared by 5 bases and J by 7 bases, with 11 bases of the junction left unmatched. CDR3 size: 16 residues. Germline V gene data show CDR1 as PRHDT and CDR2 as FYEKMQ (reference sequence). The chain's CDR3 is CASSLQTGGRGNEQFF. The CDR3 bases are TGTGCCAGCAGCCTACAGACAGGGGGCAGGGGGAATGAGCAGTTCTTC.

This clone was seen only a few times. The rearrangement links TRBV15 to TRBJ2-7, with 10 bases lining up with TRBD1. This CDR3 is 14 amino acids long. Germline loops: CDR1 LNHNV, CDR2 YYDKDF (reference sequence). V shed 4 bases and J 9 bases; nucleotides not matched to a gene: 9. The CDR3: CATSNDRGPSRQYF. In nucleotides, the CDR3 is TGTGCCACCAGCAACGACAGGGGGCCAAGCAGGCAGTACTTC.

This chain uses TRBV4-2 with TRBJ2-7; D is perhaps TRBD1 (5 bases). Germline V CDR1 and CDR2: LGHNA, YNFKEQ. Trimming took off 5 bases at V and 0 bases at J, with 17 bases between the two ends. This CDR3 comprises 16 residues. In DNA, the CDR3 is TGTGCCAGCAGCTCAACCATCTTAACAGGCTCCTACGAGCAGTACTTC. Residues: CASSSTILTGSYEQYF.

The chain uses TRBV7-6 and TRBJ2-1; TRBD2 agrees at 12 bases. The CDR3 runs to 17 residues. Germline CDR1 SGHVS, CDR2 FNYEAQ. The junction had 9 bases not matched to a gene; V was cut back by 5 bases and J by 4 bases. The CDR3 bases are TGTGCCAGCAGCAAGACTAGCGGGAGAATTGGGTACAATGAGCAGTTCTTC. This codes for CASSKTSGRIGYNEQFF.

This clone was seen a handful of times. The chain uses TRBV7-9 and TRBJ1-1; unclear D gene. V was pared by 4 bases and J by 5 bases, with 5 bases between. CDR1 is SEHNR and CDR2 is FQNEAQ in the germline V gene (reference sequence). This CDR3 is built from 11 residues. The CDR3 sequence: CASSSRTEAFF. The DNA of the CDR3 is TGTGCCAGCAGCTCCCGGACTGAAGCTTTCTTT. The full variable domain, with the rest looked up from reference TRBV7-9 and TRBJ1-1, is DTGVSQNPRHKITKRGQNVTFRCDPISEHNRLYWYRQTLGQGPEFLTYFQNEAQLEKSRLLSDRFSAERPKGSFSTLEIQRTEQGDSAMYLCASSSRTEAFFGQGTRLTVV.

V usage is TRBV19 and J usage is TRBJ2-2; D might be TRBD1 (6 bases). Germline V CDR1 and CDR2: LNHDA, SQIVND (reference sequence). The CDR3 extends over 13 amino acids. The V end was cut by 6 bases, the J end by 6 bases, with 11 bases between. The DNA of the CDR3 is TGTGCCAGTAGGCACAGGGCATCCGGGGAGCTGTTTTTT. It yields the protein CASRHRASGELFF. Variable domain in full (rest from reference TRBV19 and TRBJ2-2): DGGITQSPKYLFRKEGQNVTLSCEQNLNHDAMYWYRQDPGQGLRLIYYSQIVNDFQKGDIAEGYSVSREKKESFPLTVTSAQKNPTAFYLCASRHRASGELFFGEGSRLTVL.

This clone was observed once. The rearrangement joins TRBV28 to TRBJ2-5; the D gene is possibly TRBD2 (5 bases). The CDR3 is 16 residues long. Trimming cost V 3 bases and J 0 bases, with 14 bases left between them. CDR1 and CDR2 (germline): MDHEN, SYDVKM. Here the CDR3 reads CASSFGVRNHQETQYF. The CDR3 DNA follows: TGTGCCAGCAGTTTCGGGGTTCGGAACCACCAAGAGACCCAGTACTTC.